One sample yielded the 28 T cell receptor beta chains listed below, sequenced in a study of T cells in Graves' hyperthyroidism and ophthalmopathy. The TCR beta CDR3 regions underwent amplification using RNA transcripts as the source. HTBI primers drove first-round RT-PCR of the TCR CDR3. TCRdb passed the multiplex PCR reads through MiXCR, listing each CDR3 protein once. The sample contains 500,000 or so distinct CDR3 sequences, about a sixth of which appear only once. The sequencing input was blood. The receptor source for this set is a woman under 30 with Graves' ophthalmopathy.

The chain is built from TRBV11-2 and TRBJ1-3; the D gene is possibly TRBD1 (6 bases). Germline values: CDR1 SGHAT, CDR2 FQNNGV. Trimming took 5 bases from V and 0 from J, leaving 14 bases between them. The length of the CDR3 is 16 residues. CDR3 nucleotides: TGTGCCAGCAGCCCACGACAGGCCGTCTCTGGAAACACCATATATTTT. Residues: CASSPRQAVSGNTIYF. The complete variable domain, with remaining parts taken from reference TRBV11-2 and TRBJ1-3, reads EAGVAQSPRYKIIEKRQSVAFWCNPISGHATLYWYQQILGQGPKLLIQFQNNGVVDDSQLPKDRFSAERLKGVDSTLKIQPAKLEDSAVYLCASSPRQAVSGNTIYFGEGSWLTVV.

This clonotype turned up a few times. The chain joins TRBV2 to TRBJ1-6, with TRBD1 matching 7 bases. CDR1 and CDR2 from the germline V gene are SNHLY and FYNNEI. The CDR3 covers 14 residues. The V and J ends lost 8 bases and 9 bases, in that order; junction bases with no gene match: 10. This CDR3 reads CASGPGTAVSPLHF. The CDR3 nucleotides read TGTGCCAGCGGCCCCGGGACAGCGGTTTCACCCCTCCACTTT.

This clonotype was counted at least ten times. The gene calls are TRBV27 and TRBJ2-7, with D tentatively TRBD2 (6 bases). The CDR3 loop spans 14 amino acids. V was clipped by 6 bases and J by 4 bases, with 16 bases between them. Germline V lookup: CDR1 MNHEY, CDR2 SMNVEV (reference sequence). DNA of the CDR3: TGTGCCAGCAGGCCTCTGGGAGGATCATACGAGCAGTACTTC. Protein: CASRPLGGSYEQYF.

This clonotype was observed many times. The chain couples TRBV28 to TRBJ1-1, with D perhaps matching TRBD1 (6 bases). Germline assignment: CDR1 MDHEN and CDR2 SYDVKM. Trimming removed 8 bases at V and 11 bases at J, with 24 bases between. This CDR3 has 14 amino acids. The CDR3 reads CASLSGTPTLGAFF. The CDR3 DNA reads TGTGCCAGCCTTTCCGGGACACCCACACTCGGGGCTTTCTTT. The whole variable domain, filled in from reference TRBV28 and TRBJ1-1, reads DVKVTQSSRYLVKRTGEKVFLECVQDMDHENMFWYRQDPGLGLRLIYFSYDVKMKEKGDIPEGYSVSREKKERFSLILESASTNQTSMYLCASLSGTPTLGAFFGQGTRLTVV.

The chain has TRBV2 and TRBJ1-5; 9 bases match TRBD1. This CDR3 has 15 amino acids. V lost 6 bases to trimming and J lost 2 bases; unmatched junction nucleotides: 5. Germline V gene sequence: CDR1 SNHLY, CDR2 FYNNEI. The chain's CDR3 is CASRGTGLGNQPQHF. The CDR3 nucleotides are TGTGCCAGCAGGGGGACAGGGTTGGGCAATCAGCCCCAGCATTTT. The whole variable domain, filled in from reference TRBV2 and TRBJ1-5, reads EPEVTQTPSHQVTQMGQEVILRCVPISNHLYFYWYRQILGQKVEFLVSFYNNEISEKSEIFDDQFSVERPDGSNFTLKIRSTKLEDSAMYFCASRGTGLGNQPQHFGDGTRLSIL.

This clonotype showed up just a few times. The chain joins TRBV4-3 to TRBJ2-5; D gene uncertain. The germline gives CDR1 LGHNA, CDR2 YSLEER. The CDR3 is 15 amino acids. Trimming took 2 bases from V and 0 from J, leaving 10 bases between them. The DNA of the CDR3 is TGCGCCAGCAGCCAAACGGCTAAGTACCAAGAGACCCAGTACTTC. Translation gives CASSQTAKYQETQYF.

This clonotype was detected ten times or more. The genes are TRBV11-2 and TRBJ2-7, with 8 nucleotides matching TRBD2. The junction had 8 bases not matched to a gene; V was cut back by 0 bases and J by 7 bases. CDR3 length equals 15 residues. From germline, CDR1 is SGHAT and CDR2 FQNNGV. CDR3 DNA: TGTGCCAGCAGCTTAGATCCGGGACTAGTGTTGGAGCAGTACTTC. It codes for CASSLDPGLVLEQYF.

V is TRBV7-9 and J is TRBJ2-2, with D unclear. Trimming removed 2 bases from V and 1 base from J, with 5 bases in between. Germline loops: CDR1 SEHNR, CDR2 FQNEAQ (reference sequence). This CDR3 comprises 14 residues. This CDR3 is CASSLTENTGELFF. The CDR3 DNA is TGTGCCAGCAGCTTAACAGAGAACACCGGGGAGCTGTTTTTT.

The V gene is TRBV7-9, the J gene TRBJ1-2, with 8 positions matching TRBD1. This CDR3 is 15 amino acids long. V lost 2 bases, J lost 3 bases, and 5 bases stayed unmatched. Germline V gives CDR1 SEHNR, CDR2 FQNEAQ (reference sequence). CDR3 sequence (DNA): TGTGCCAGCAGCTTACCGGCAGGGGGCGACTATGGCTACACCTTC. It is translated as CASSLPAGGDYGYTF. Variable domain in full (rest from reference TRBV7-9 and TRBJ1-2): DTGVSQNPRHKITKRGQNVTFRCDPISEHNRLYWYRQTLGQGPEFLTYFQNEAQLEKSRLLSDRFSAERPKGSFSTLEIQRTEQGDSAMYLCASSLPAGGDYGYTFGSGTRLTVV.

This clonotype was counted between two and nine times. V and J are TRBV5-8 and TRBJ1-1, with 7 bases aligning to TRBD1. V lost 4 bases and J lost 1; bases outside the gene matches: 7. Germline CDR1 and CDR2: SGHTS and YDEGEE. The CDR3 contains 15 residues. Here the CDR3 reads CASSGPGQTNTEAFF. In DNA form, the CDR3 reads TGTGCCAGCAGCGGACCGGGACAGACGAACACTGAAGCTTTCTTT.

This clonotype was recorded many times. This sequence joins TRBV2 and TRBJ1-2, with 10 bases matching TRBD1. CDR1 SNHLY and CDR2 FYNNEI come from the germline V gene. The J segment lost 4 bases and the V segment lost 5 bases, leaving 4 bases of the junction unmatched. The CDR3 is made up of 14 amino acids. This chain's CDR3 is CASSMDRGFYGYTF. The CDR3, as DNA: TGTGCCAGCAGTATGGACAGGGGGTTCTATGGCTACACCTTC.

This clonotype appeared many times. This chain joins TRBV11-1 and TRBJ1-2; no clear D. Germline V CDR1 and CDR2: SGHAT, FQDESV (reference sequence). Trimming removed 1 base from V and 3 bases from J, with 9 bases in between. The CDR3 spans 14 residues. CDR3 nucleotide sequence: TGTGCCAGCAGCTTAGTATCGGGTGACTATGGCTACACCTTC. Translation: CASSLVSGDYGYTF.

This clonotype was detected ten times or more. This chain joins TRBV2 and TRBJ2-1; 8 nucleotides align to TRBD1. The CDR3 contains 15 residues. Unmatched junction bases numbered 12, after V lost 5 bases and J lost 9 bases. The germline CDR1 and CDR2 sequences are SNHLY and FYNNEI. CDR3 nucleotides: TGTGCCAGCAGTTCGGACAGGGAAAGTCAGGGTGAGCAGTTCTTC. Translation gives CASSSDRESQGEQFF.

In this sample, this clonotype turned up many times. The chain couples TRBV28 to TRBJ2-1, with 7 bases that match TRBD2. This CDR3 spans 13 amino acids. With V trimmed by 5 bases and J by 4 bases, 2 bases remained unmatched. CDR1 is MDHEN and CDR2 is SYDVKM in the germline V gene. The CDR3 DNA reads as TGTGCCAGCAGTGGGGGGGTTTACAATGAGCAGTTCTTC. This translates into CASSGGVYNEQFF.

The rearrangement joins TRBV6-1 to TRBJ2-7; TRBD1 might be the D (6 bases). This CDR3 comprises 14 residues. CDR1 and CDR2 from the germline V gene are MNHNS and SASEGT. The V end was cut by 2 bases, the J end by 2 bases, with 10 bases between. CDR3 loop: CASSEPRGTYEQYF. CDR3 DNA sequence: TGTGCCAGCAGTGAACCAAGGGGGACCTACGAGCAGTACTTC.

This chain uses TRBV30 with TRBJ1-3; tentatively, D is TRBD1 (5 bases). Trimming removed 1 base at V and 1 base at J, with 8 bases between. Per germline, CDR1 GTSNPN and CDR2 SVGIG (reference sequence). The CDR3 length is 14 residues. The CDR3 here is CAWSGGGSGNTIYF. DNA for the CDR3: TGTGCCTGGAGTGGGGGGGGTTCTGGAAACACCATATATTTT.

Only a few counts were recorded for this clonotype. The V call is TRBV6-2 or TRBV6-3, the J call TRBJ2-7; the D gene is possibly TRBD1 (6 bases). The germline gives CDR1 MNHEY, CDR2 SVGEGT. The germline V and J ends were trimmed by 2 bases and 3 bases, with 17 bases remaining between them. The CDR3 consists of 16 residues. The CDR3 DNA sequence: TGTGCCAGCAGTTACGGTCTGGCAGGGGTAGGCTACGAGCAGTACTTC. Its translation is CASSYGLAGVGYEQYF.

This chain uses TRBV27 with TRBJ2-2; 11 bases line up with TRBD2. Germline lookup yields CDR1 MNHEY and CDR2 SMNVEV (reference sequence). V shed 2 bases and J 6 bases; nucleotides not matched to a gene: 11. This CDR3 contains 18 residues. In nucleotides, the CDR3 is TGTGCCAGCAGTTTACACCTAGGTAGCGGGAGGGCCCCCGGGGAGCTGTTTTTT. This encodes CASSLHLGSGRAPGELFF.

The rearrangement links TRBV12-5 to TRBJ2-1, with 15 positions matching TRBD2. This CDR3 contains 21 residues. The ends lost 0 bases at V and 0 bases at J; junction bases unmatched: 9. The germline V gene has CDR1 LGHNT and CDR2 FRNRAP. Here the CDR3 DNA reads TGTGCTAGTGGTTTGGTACTCTTTGGACTAGCGGGAGGGAGCTCCTACAATGAGCAGTTCTTC. Translation: CASGLVLFGLAGGSSYNEQFF.

The chain has TRBV7-6 and TRBJ2-7; D gene uncertain. CDR1 and CDR2 from the germline V gene are SGHVS and FNYEAQ. Trimming cost V 3 bases and J 0 bases, with 12 bases left between them. This CDR3 contains 15 residues. CDR3 loop: CASSFGGASSYEQYF. The CDR3 region has the DNA TGTGCCAGCAGCTTTGGCGGAGCGAGCTCCTACGAGCAGTACTTC.

This clonotype showed up just a few times. The rearrangement joins TRBV7-2 to TRBJ2-1; D is possibly TRBD1 (6 bases). V lost 1 base to trimming and J lost 2 bases, with 9 bases between them. This CDR3 region has 15 residues. Germline V CDR1 and CDR2: SGHTA, FQGNSA. Written as DNA, the CDR3 is TGTGCCAGCAGCTTAGTAGAGGGGGCCTACAATGAGCAGTTCTTC. It is translated as CASSLVEGAYNEQFF.

The genes are TRBV28 and TRBJ1-1; D is uncertain. Trimming removed 5 bases at V and 4 bases at J, with 17 bases between. The V gene's germline CDR1 is MDHEN and CDR2 SYDVKM. The CDR3 runs to 15 residues. CDR3 in DNA: TGTGCCAGCAGTCTCAAACGGATAAGGGCCACTGAAGCTTTCTTT. Translating gives CASSLKRIRATEAFF.

At least ten counts were recorded for this clonotype. The chain uses TRBV28 and TRBJ2-7; tentatively, D is TRBD2 (5 bases). Germline CDR1 and CDR2: MDHEN and SYDVKM. This CDR3 contains 14 residues. V lost 4 bases and J lost 0, with 10 bases in between. CDR3 protein: CASSYGRGSYEQYF. DNA of the CDR3: TGTGCCAGCAGTTATGGACGGGGCTCCTACGAGCAGTACTTC.

This clonotype was detected only a few times. The chain joins TRBV4-1 to TRBJ2-7; the match to TRBD1 covers 9 bases. Germline V gene lookup returns CDR1 MGHRA and CDR2 YSYEKL. V shed 2 bases, J shed 4 bases, and the junction held 6 bases outside the gene matches. The CDR3 length is 15 residues. As DNA, the CDR3 is TGCGCCAGCAGCCAAAAGACAGGGGGGATGTACGAGCAGTACTTC. Translating it yields CASSQKTGGMYEQYF.

This chain joins TRBV7-6 and TRBJ1-2; possible D gene TRBD1, 6 bases. Germline-derived CDR1 and CDR2 are SGHVS and FNYEAQ. CDR3 size: 18 residues. The V end lost 5 bases, the J end lost 2 bases, and 24 bases lay between the germline ends. CDR3 coding DNA: TGTGCCAGCAGCACTCTATCCCGGACGGGGGGCGGCAACTATGGCTACACCTTC. Translation: CASSTLSRTGGGNYGYTF. The variable domain in full, with the rest retrieved from reference TRBV7-6 and TRBJ1-2, is GAGVSQSPRYKVTKRGQDVALRCDPISGHVSLYWYRQALGQGPEFLTYFNYEAQQDKSGLPNDRFSAERPEGSISTLTIQRTEQRDSAMYRCASSTLSRTGGGNYGYTFGSGTRLTVV.

In its sample, this clonotype was seen many times. The V and J genes are TRBV27 and TRBJ2-7; 7 bases are a match to TRBD1. Germline V gene lookup returns CDR1 MNHEY and CDR2 SMNVEV (reference sequence). V shed 5 bases and J 4 bases; nucleotides not matched to a gene: 11. The CDR3 has 15 residues. In nucleotides, the CDR3 is TGTGCCAGCAGTCTCGGGACAGCTCTTCTTTACGAGCAGTACTTC. It specifies CASSLGTALLYEQYF.

This clonotype was recorded many times. DNA of the CDR3: TGTGCCAGCAGCTACCTAGGAGATACGCAGTATTTT. Translated: CASSYLGDTQYF. This sequence joins TRBV7-8 and TRBJ2-3; the D is unclear. From germline, CDR1 is SGHVS and CDR2 FQNEAQ. V gave up 4 bases and J gave up 5 bases, with 7 bases separating them. This CDR3 is built from 12 residues.

This clonotype was detected ten times or more. J is TRBJ1-1 and V is TRBV28; perhaps TRBD1 as D (5 bases). The CDR3 has 15 amino acids. Germline V gene lookup returns CDR1 MDHEN and CDR2 SYDVKM. V was trimmed by 5 bases and J by 3 bases, leaving 16 bases between them. CDR3 residues: CASSRPRGVHTEAFF. The CDR3 bases are TGTGCCAGCAGTCGACCCCGAGGGGTCCACACTGAAGCTTTCTTT.